This note documents a single T cell receptor beta chain sequence. The sample is drawn from a study of blood T cell repertoires in COVID-19. Sequenced by immunoSEQ multiplex PCR; TCRdb stores in-frame clones only, minus some. The sample records fewer than 200,000 clones, about 80% being singletons. V was pared by 5 bases and J by 6 bases, with 16 bases between. The CDR3 length is 15 residues. Germline CDR1 is LNHDA and CDR2 is SQIVND (reference sequence). The J gene is TRBJ1-4, the V gene TRBV19; D is possibly TRBD1 (6 bases). This clonotype was obtained from a human donor in a cohort sampled during active COVID-19. Sequences were obtained from peripheral blood. The CDR3 loop is CASSPRTVGDEKLFF. The CDR3 DNA reads TGTGCCAGTAGTCCGAGGACAGTTGGAGATGAAAAACTGTTTTTT.